A selection of T cell receptor beta chains follows, all from one sample in a study of T cell repertoires in cytomegalovirus infection. TCRdb independently ran MiXCR on the reads; one entry per CDR3 protein. The data hold 250,000 or so distinct CDR3 sequences, with about 15% observed a single time. Sample: CD8+ T cells from PBMCs. All receptors derive from a human donor in good health (CMV status not recorded). Some clones in this sample may be carry-over from other donors' samples. CDR3s include the opening cysteine and the closing phenylalanine or tryptophan. The D gene is left open where the match is weak. Clone size appears in some rows only: once, few, many, or a class for an expanded clone.

d_call	v_call	clone_size	j_call	cdr3_nt	cdr3_aa
-	TRBV12-3/TRBV12-4	many	TRBJ1-4	TGTGCCAGCAGTTTAGGATCACAGCTATGGGAAAAACTGTTTTTT	CASSLGSQLWEKLFF
TRBD1	TRBV6-1	many	TRBJ1-1	TGTGCCAGCAGTGGGGACAGGGGCATTGAAGCTTTCTTT	CASSGDRGIEAFF
-	TRBV7-9	-	TRBJ1-4	TGTGCCAGCAGCTTAGGTCCTAATGAAAAACTGTTTTTT	CASSLGPNEKLFF
-	TRBV7-2	few	TRBJ2-3	TGTGCCAGCAGACGCGGTGGAGGGTTAGATACGCAGTATTTT	CASRRGGGLDTQYF
-	TRBV5-6	few	TRBJ2-2	TGTGCCAGCAGCTTGGCCGTTACCGGGGAGCTGTTTTTT	CASSLAVTGELFF
TRBD2	TRBV7-6	many	TRBJ2-2	TGTGCCAGCAGCCCCAGAGGAAGTAGCGGGGGCCCGAACACCGGGGAGCTGTTTTTT	CASSPRGSSGGPNTGELFF
TRBD1	TRBV20-1	-	TRBJ2-7	TGCAGTGCTAAATTGAAGGACAGGTCCTACGAGCAGTACTTC	CSAKLKDRSYEQYF
TRBD1	TRBV28	-	TRBJ2-7	TGTGCCAGCAGAACGGAATCACAGGGGAACGAGCAGTACTTC	CASRTESQGNEQYF
TRBD1	TRBV20-1	-	TRBJ2-7	TGCAGTGCTAGAGAATTGGGACAGGAGAGCGACGAGCAGTACTTC	CSARELGQESDEQYF
TRBD2	TRBV9	-	TRBJ2-3	TGTGCCAGCAGCGCCTCCCGACTAGCGGGGGGGTACACAGATACGCAGTATTTT	CASSASRLAGGYTDTQYF
-	TRBV7-2	many	TRBJ1-6	TGTGCCAGCAGCCCCGAGGGATTGGCAAATTCACCCCTCCACTTT	CASSPEGLANSPLHF
-	TRBV27	few	TRBJ1-5	TGTGCCAGCAGTTTAAAAAACGGGATCAATCCCCAGCATTTT	CASSLKNGINPQHF
-	TRBV27	few	TRBJ1-2	TGTGCCAGCAGCGATTCGGGGGCCTATGGCTACACCTTC	CASSDSGAYGYTF
-	TRBV9	few	TRBJ2-3	TGTGCCAGCAGCGTCTATTCTGGGGCGGGCACAGATACGCAGTATTTT	CASSVYSGAGTDTQYF
TRBD2	TRBV5-1	-	TRBJ2-1	TGCGCCAGCAGCAGGACTAGCGGGGGCCTTGAACTCAATGAGCAGTTCTTC	CASSRTSGGLELNEQFF
-	TRBV7-9	few	TRBJ2-1	TGTGCCAGCAGCCGAACCCCCCAGGGCTACAATGAGCAGTTCTTC	CASSRTPQGYNEQFF
-	TRBV4-1	few	TRBJ2-4	TGCGCCAGCAGCCACGACCGCGGGGATCCGCTCAAAAACATTCAGTACTTC	CASSHDRGDPLKNIQYF
TRBD1	TRBV7-8	many	TRBJ2-2	TGTGCCAGCAGCTTAGATAGGACAGGGGGCAGAGCCGGGGAGCTGTTTTTT	CASSLDRTGGRAGELFF
-	TRBV7-9	few	TRBJ2-3	TGTGCCAGCAGCTTTTCTCGGGGGAGCACAGATACGCAGTATTTT	CASSFSRGSTDTQYF
-	TRBV7-2	many	TRBJ2-7	TGTGCCAGCAGCTTAGTTCGGGGCACCAATCCCTACGAGCAGTACTTC	CASSLVRGTNPYEQYF
TRBD1	TRBV7-9	-	TRBJ1-2	TGTGCCAGCAACGCCCCAACGGCAGGGGGCTCTAACTATGGCTACACCTTC	CASNAPTAGGSNYGYTF
-	TRBV7-9	many	TRBJ2-1	TGTGCCAGCAGCGGGTCCCTAGGGAAAAGAACCTACAATGAGCAGTTCTTC	CASSGSLGKRTYNEQFF
-	TRBV5-6	few	TRBJ2-4	TGTGCCAGCAGCTTGGATTCGACGGACAAAAACATTCAGTACTTC	CASSLDSTDKNIQYF
TRBD1	TRBV6-2/TRBV6-3	-	TRBJ1-5	TGTGCCAGCAGATCCGGGACAGGGGTTCAGCCCCAGCATTTT	CASRSGTGVQPQHF
-	TRBV2	-	TRBJ1-2	TGTGCCAGCAGTGCTCCCCCGGGTTCAATTGGGGACTATGGCTACACCTTC	CASSAPPGSIGDYGYTF
TRBD1	TRBV20-1	-	TRBJ2-5	TGCAGTGCTAGAGTCTTAGGGGGCGGAGAGACCCAGTACTTC	CSARVLGGGETQYF
TRBD1	TRBV10-3	-	TRBJ1-1	TGTGCCTCGACGGCCGGACAGGGGGCCACTGAAGCTTTCTTT	CASTAGQGATEAFF
TRBD1	TRBV2	-	TRBJ1-2	TGTGCCAGCCCAGGGGGTGGCTATGGCTACACCTTC	CASPGGGYGYTF
-	TRBV7-2	many	TRBJ2-5	TGTGCCAGCAGCTACACCCGTTACAGGCAGCCGCAAGAGACCCAGTACTTC	CASSYTRYRQPQETQYF
-	TRBV29-1	-	TRBJ1-1	TGCAGCGTTGAAGATCTGGACACTGAAGCTTTCTTT	CSVEDLDTEAFF
TRBD1	TRBV19	-	TRBJ2-1	TGTGCCAGTAGTTTCCCGGGACAGGATATCTACAATGAGCAGTTCTTC	CASSFPGQDIYNEQFF
-	TRBV28	many	TRBJ2-7	TGTGCCAGCAGAACAGCTTACGAGCAGTACTTC	CASRTAYEQYF
-	TRBV20-1	few	TRBJ2-1	TGCAGTGCTGTAAAGACTAGGAGCTCCTACAATGAGCAGTTCTTC	CSAVKTRSSYNEQFF
TRBD2	TRBV5-1	-	TRBJ2-1	TGCGCCAGCAGCTTGGCCTTAGTAGGGCAGAACCTCTGGGGCGGGAGCTACAATGAGCAGTTCTTC	CASSLALVGQNLWGGSYNEQFF
TRBD2	TRBV29-1	-	TRBJ2-1	TGCAGCGTTGAAGGGCTAGCGGATTCCTACAATGAGCAGTTCTTC	CSVEGLADSYNEQFF
TRBD2	TRBV7-9	few	TRBJ2-1	TGTGCCAGCAGCTTAGCGGCTGGCGGGGGGGCTCACAATGAGCAGTTCTTC	CASSLAAGGGAHNEQFF
TRBD1	TRBV6-5	-	TRBJ2-1	TGTGCCAGCAGCCCCGGACAGGGGGCAAACAATGAGCAGTTCTTC	CASSPGQGANNEQFF
-	TRBV7-9	-	TRBJ2-3	TGTGCCAGCAGCTTGGGTATAGATACGCAGTATTTT	CASSLGIDTQYF
TRBD2	TRBV19	few	TRBJ2-1	TGTGCCAGTAGAGCGGGGGGGTTTTACAATGAGCAGTTCTTC	CASRAGGFYNEQFF
TRBD1	TRBV6-2/TRBV6-3	few	TRBJ2-5	TGTGCCAGCATACCAGGGACAGGGGGGAGAGAGACCCAGTACTTC	CASIPGTGGRETQYF
-	TRBV27	-	TRBJ1-2	TGTGCCAGCAGTCCTGGGGGGGGGCAGGCTGGCTACACCTTC	CASSPGGGQAGYTF
-	TRBV13	-	TRBJ1-1	TGTGCCAGCAGCGAAATGAACACTGAAGCTTTCTTT	CASSEMNTEAFF
-	TRBV20-1	-	TRBJ1-5	TGCAGTGCTAGAGGTCTCGCGGCGGGCAATCAGCCCCAGCATTTT	CSARGLAAGNQPQHF
-	TRBV9	-	TRBJ1-5	TGTGCCAGCAGCGCCGACGGCAGAGTCAATCAGCCCCAGCATTTT	CASSADGRVNQPQHF
TRBD1	TRBV6-4	-	TRBJ2-1	TGTGCCAGCAGTGAGCCGGGACAGGGGGCTAATGAGCAGTTCTTC	CASSEPGQGANEQFF
TRBD2	TRBV10-3	few	TRBJ2-2	TGTGCCCTCGCTAGCGGCGCGAACACCGGGGAGCTGTTTTTT	CALASGANTGELFF
TRBD1	TRBV9	-	TRBJ2-1	TGTGCCAGCAGCGTAGACAGGGGCTCCTACAATGAGCAGTTCTTC	CASSVDRGSYNEQFF